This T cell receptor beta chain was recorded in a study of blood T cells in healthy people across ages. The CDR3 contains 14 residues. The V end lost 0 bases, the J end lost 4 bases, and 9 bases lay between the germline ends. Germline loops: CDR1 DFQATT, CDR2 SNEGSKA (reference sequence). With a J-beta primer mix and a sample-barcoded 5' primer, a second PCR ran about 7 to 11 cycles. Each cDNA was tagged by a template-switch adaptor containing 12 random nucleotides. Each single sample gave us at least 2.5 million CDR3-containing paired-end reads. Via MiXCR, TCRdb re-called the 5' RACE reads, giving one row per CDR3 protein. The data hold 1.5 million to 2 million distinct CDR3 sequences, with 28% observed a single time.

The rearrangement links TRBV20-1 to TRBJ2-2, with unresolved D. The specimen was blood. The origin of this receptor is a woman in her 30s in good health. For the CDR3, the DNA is TGCAGTGCTAGAGACAGGTCCATCACCGGGGAGCTGTTTTTT. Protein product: CSARDRSITGELFF.